The 8 T cell receptor beta chains below come from one sample, sequenced in a study of control samples from healthy donors and cancer patients. Sequencing used immunoSEQ multiplex PCR; TCRdb keeps in-frame clones, though not all of them. This sample carries over 100,000 clones, 92% of them seen once, and the ten largest clones take roughly 2.1%. The specimen was blood. The receptors derive from a woman aged 45-59 years in good health.

The gene calls are TRBV30 and TRBJ1-1; 8 positions agree with TRBD1. This CDR3 contains 13 residues. CDR1 and CDR2 from the germline V gene are GTSNPN and SVGIG (reference sequence). V gave up 7 bases and J gave up 2 bases; unmatched junction bases: 6. The CDR3 nucleotides are TGTGCCTCTCGGACAGGGCTAAACACTGAAGCTTTCTTT. Translating gives CASRTGLNTEAFF.

The chain employs TRBV20-1 and TRBJ2-7, with D possibly TRBD1 on 6 matching bases. Per the germline V gene, CDR1 is DFQATT and CDR2 is SNEGSKA (reference sequence). V shed 5 bases and J shed 6 bases, with 11 bases lying between them. The CDR3 loop spans 11 amino acids. Here the CDR3 DNA reads TGCAGTGCTCCCCTGGGGGCCGAGCAGTACTTC. It specifies CSAPLGAEQYF.

The V and J genes are TRBV30 and TRBJ2-2, with D hard to call. The CDR3 is 11 amino acids. Germline V gene lookup returns CDR1 GTSNPN and CDR2 SVGIG (reference sequence). Between the trimmed V and J ends, which lost 4 bases and 5 bases, there was a span of 5 bases. The CDR3 DNA sequence: TGTGCCTGGACCGGAACCGGGGAGCTGTTTTTT. Translating it yields CAWTGTGELFF. Full variable domain (missing parts from reference TRBV30 and TRBJ2-2): SQTIHQWPATLVQPVGSPLSLECTVEGTSNPNLYWYRQAAGRGLQLLFYSVGIGQISSEVPQNLSASRPQDRQFILSSKKLLLSDSGFYLCAWTGTGELFFGEGSRLTVL.

This chain joins TRBV24-1 and TRBJ2-3, with TRBD2 as a possible D gene (5 bases). The V gene's germline CDR1 is KGHDR and CDR2 SFDVKD. V dropped 0 bases and J dropped 0 bases, with 6 bases sitting between them. The CDR3 is made up of 15 amino acids. This chain's CDR3 is CATSDLSGSTDTQYF. CDR3 DNA sequence: TGTGCCACCAGTGATTTGTCGGGGAGCACAGATACGCAGTATTTT.

For this clone: This CDR3 is also generated by other DNA sequences in the sample. The rearrangement joins TRBV18 to TRBJ2-7; 9 bases fit TRBD1. Per germline, CDR1 KGHSH and CDR2 LQKENI. This CDR3 spans 13 amino acids. Trimming took 4 bases from V and 3 from J; bases not matched to a gene: 1. CDR3 loop: CASSLTGGYEQYF. For the CDR3, the DNA is TGTGCCAGCTCACTGACAGGGGGCTACGAGCAGTACTTC. The entire variable domain, with the rest obtained from reference TRBV18 and TRBJ2-7, is as follows: NAGVMQNPRHLVRRRGQEARLRCSPMKGHSHVYWYRQLPEEGLKFMVYLQKENIIDESGMPKERFSAEFPKEGPSILRIQQVVRGDSAAYFCASSLTGGYEQYFGPGTRLTVT.

The rearrangement uses TRBV27 and TRBJ2-7; tentatively, D is TRBD1 or TRBD2 (7 bases each). CDR3 length: 13 residues. Per the germline V gene, CDR1 is MNHEY and CDR2 is SMNVEV (reference sequence). The V gene lost 11 bases and the J gene lost 1 base, with 15 bases spanning the gap. The DNA of the CDR3 is TGTGCCTCCCAGGGGGGGGGATCCTACGAGCAGTACTTC. This gives the protein CASQGGGSYEQYF.

The chain recombines TRBV18 with TRBJ1-1; D is undetermined. From germline, CDR1 is KGHSH and CDR2 LQKENI. The CDR3 consists of 18 residues. With 0 bases removed from V and 2 bases from J, the gap between germline ends came to 19 bases. The CDR3, as DNA: TGTGCCAGCTCACCACCTTTTTACCGCGGGAGTGGAAACACTGAAGCTTTCTTT. Residues: CASSPPFYRGSGNTEAFF.

The J gene is TRBJ2-2, the V gene TRBV27; the match to TRBD1 covers 11 bases. V was clipped by 5 bases and J by 3 bases; unmatched bases: 5. The CDR3 consists of 16 residues. Germline V gives CDR1 MNHEY, CDR2 SMNVEV (reference sequence). CDR3 loop: CASSLDRGLHTGELFF. CDR3 nucleotides: TGTGCCAGCAGTCTGGACAGGGGGCTCCACACCGGGGAGCTGTTTTTT.